A single sample gave rise to the 31 T cell receptor beta chains below, sequenced in a study of blood T cells in healthy people across ages. A second PCR of roughly 7 to 11 cycles used a sample-barcoded 5' primer and a J-beta primer mix. One entry per CDR3 protein results from TCRdb running MiXCR on the 5' RACE reads. The data hold a few hundred thousand distinct CDR3 sequences, with approximately 51% observed a single time. The specimen sequenced was blood. Source of these receptors: a man aged 55 to 69 in good health.

This clonotype was detected ten times or more. A much larger clone differs by one base, so this may be a read error. The chain is built from TRBV12-3 or TRBV12-4 and TRBJ2-5; TRBD1 matches 8 bases. The junction had 12 bases not matched to a gene; V was cut back by 7 bases and J by 11 bases. CDR3 length: 13 amino acids. The CDR3 reads CASTLGQANEQYF. DNA for the CDR3: TGTGCCAGCACCTTGGGACAGGCCAATGAGCAGTACTTC.

V gene TRBV12-5 combines with J gene TRBJ2-4; possibly TRBD1 for D (6 bases). The CDR3 is 17 residues long. Germline lookup yields CDR1 LGHNT and CDR2 FRNRAP. Between the trimmed V and J ends, which lost 0 bases and 1 base, there was a span of 13 bases. CDR3 residues: CASGLVTGQSAKNIQYF. CDR3 sequence (DNA): TGTGCTAGTGGTTTGGTAACAGGACAGTCGGCCAAAAACATTCAGTACTTC.

As regards this clonotype: Mismatch with germline at one junction end may stem from a read error. The chain employs TRBV7-2 and TRBJ1-2; 12 positions agree with TRBD1. The V gene's germline CDR1 is SGHTA and CDR2 FQGNSA. CDR3 length equals 15 residues. The CDR3 nucleotides are TGTGCCAGCAGCATAACCGGGACAGGGGGCGCAGGCTACACCTTT. It encodes CASSITGTGGAGYTF. The variable domain in full, completed from reference TRBV7-2 and TRBJ1-2, reads GAGVSQSPSNKVTEKGKDVELRCDPISGHTALYWYRQSLGQGLEFLIYFQGNSAPDKSGLPSDRFSAERTGGSVSTLTIQRTQQEDSAVYLCASSITGTGGAGYTFGSGTRLTVV.

The chain joins TRBV5-1 to TRBJ1-1; D gene ambiguous. Germline V CDR1 and CDR2: SGHRS, YFSETQ. The CDR3 totals 13 residues. Between the trimmed V and J ends, which lost 7 bases and 3 bases, there was a span of 13 bases. CDR3 DNA: TGCGCCAGCGCCTATCTTGGGGACACTGAAGCTTTCTTT. It encodes CASAYLGDTEAFF.

This clonotype was found a few times. V and J are TRBV20-1 and TRBJ2-6; the D is unclear. Per germline, CDR1 DFQATT and CDR2 SNEGSKA (reference sequence). The CDR3 runs 16 residues. V lost 2 bases to trimming and J lost 0 bases, with 11 bases between them. For the CDR3, the DNA is TGCAGTGCTAGAAGGGTTCACACCTCTGGGGCCAACGTCCTGACTTTC. Its translation is CSARRVHTSGANVLTF.

This clonotype was seen at least ten times. J is TRBJ2-7 and V is TRBV29-1; 9 bases align to TRBD2. This CDR3 is built from 12 residues. Germline V CDR1 and CDR2: SQVTM, ANQGSEA. The trim removed 7 bases at V and 6 bases at J, leaving 7 bases unmatched. CDR3 region: CSAGLAPGEQYF. For the CDR3, the DNA is TGCAGCGCGGGACTAGCTCCCGGCGAGCAGTACTTC.

V and J are TRBV20-1 and TRBJ2-5; maybe TRBD1 (5 bases). Judging by the DNA end, TRBJ2-7 fits better; the J call may be wrong. The CDR3 has 13 amino acids. Germline-derived CDR1 and CDR2 are DFQATT and SNEGSKA (reference sequence). This chain's CDR3 is CSARADSRYEQYF. The CDR3 coding sequence is TGCAGTGCTAGGGCAGACAGCCGATACGAGCAGTACTTC.

This clonotype was found many times. The V gene is TRBV6-2 or TRBV6-3, the J gene TRBJ2-2; 11 bases agree with TRBD2. The CDR3 runs to 19 residues. CDR1 and CDR2 (germline): MNHEY, SVGEGT. J lost 1 base, V lost 0 bases, and 7 bases had no gene match. The CDR3 nucleotides read TGTGCCAGCAGTTACTCAACTAGCGGGGGCCAGGGGAACACCGGGGAGCTGTTTTTT. Encoded protein: CASSYSTSGGQGNTGELFF.

The chain is built from TRBV5-1 and TRBJ2-5; the D gene could be TRBD1 or TRBD2 (5 bases each). The tail of the sequence fits TRBJ2-7 better, so the J call may be wrong. Germline CDR1 is SGHRS and CDR2 is YFSETQ. The CDR3 is 14 amino acids. This CDR3 reads CASSPSGAPNEQYF. The CDR3 region has the DNA TGCGCCAGCAGCCCCTCCGGGGCGCCCAACGAGCAGTACTTC.

The V call is TRBV20-1, the J call TRBJ2-7; the D call may be TRBD1 or TRBD2 (5 bases each). The V gene's germline CDR1 is DFQATT and CDR2 SNEGSKA (reference sequence). This CDR3 is built from 14 residues. Trimming stripped 6 bases from V and 2 bases from J, with 17 bases between. The CDR3 sequence is CSAVPHVGAYEQYF. DNA of the CDR3: TGCAGTGCCGTCCCCCATGTGGGGGCCTACGAGCAGTACTTC.

With regard to this clonotype: The junction differs from germline at one of its ends, possibly a read error. This sequence joins TRBV27 and TRBJ1-2, with 11 bases aligning to TRBD1. Germline CDR1 is MNHEY and CDR2 is SMNVEV (reference sequence). The CDR3 consists of 16 residues. The CDR3 loop reads CASSLYGTGGSYGCTF. The DNA for the CDR3 is TGTGCCAGCAGTTTATACGGGACAGGGGGTTCCTATGGCTGCACCTTC.

This chain uses TRBV6-6 with TRBJ2-7; D not certain. The CDR3 consists of 14 residues. Germline-derived CDR1 and CDR2 are MNHNY and SVGAGI (reference sequence). Between the trimmed V and J ends, which lost 7 bases and 9 bases, there was a span of 22 bases. The DNA for the CDR3 is TGTGCCAGCACCCCGTCGGCTCCACGCTCGTGGCAGTACTTC. This sequence encodes CASTPSAPRSWQYF.

V and J are TRBV28 and TRBJ2-5; 9 bases fit TRBD1. The V gene end was trimmed by 3 bases and the J gene end by 11 bases; junction bases not matched to a gene: 16. From germline, CDR1 is MDHEN and CDR2 SYDVKM. This CDR3 spans 16 amino acids. CDR3 residues: CASSLTEQGAHDEQYF. The CDR3 nucleotides are TGTGCCAGCAGTTTGACTGAACAGGGGGCGCATGATGAGCAGTACTTC.

This sequence joins TRBV4-1 and TRBJ2-3, with D possibly TRBD1 on 5 matching bases. The CDR3 is 16 amino acids. Trimming cost V 4 bases and J 4 bases, with 18 bases left between them. Germline V gene lookup returns CDR1 MGHRA and CDR2 YSYEKL. The CDR3 spells CASSRLHPLGADTQYF. Here the CDR3 DNA reads TGCGCCAGCAGCCGCTTACATCCCTTAGGGGCAGATACGCAGTATTTT.

This clonotype has a count of ten or more. The junction departs from the called germline gene at one end, perhaps through a read error. The chain is built from TRBV5-1 and TRBJ1-2; D possibly corresponds to TRBD1 (5 bases). The germline V gene encodes CDR1 SGHRS and CDR2 YFSETQ. The CDR3 runs 13 residues. The CDR3 coding sequence is TGTGCCAGCAGCCTCGTAGGGGACTATGGCTACACCTTC. Translated, it gives CASSLVGDYGYTF.

This clonotype was counted only a few times. This chain connects TRBV28 to TRBJ1-6; D is perhaps TRBD1 (6 bases). Germline V gene sequence: CDR1 MDHEN, CDR2 SYDVKM. V lost 7 bases, J lost 0 bases, and 13 bases lay in between. The CDR3 extends over 16 amino acids. The CDR3 loop is CASTVRGGSYNSPLHF. The CDR3 coding sequence is TGTGCCAGCACCGTGAGGGGGGGCTCCTATAATTCACCCCTCCACTTT.

This clonotype has ten or more counts. The chain joins TRBV2 to TRBJ2-7; D unresolved. This CDR3 is 13 amino acids long. V lost 2 bases, J lost 3 bases, and 8 bases lay in between. From germline, CDR1 is SNHLY and CDR2 FYNNEI. The CDR3 nucleotides are TGTGCCAGCAGTGAATTCAAGAACTACGAGCAGTACTTC. This codes for CASSEFKNYEQYF.

This clonotype occurred a few times. The chain combines TRBV7-9 with TRBJ2-3; D gene uncertain. V lost 1 base, J lost 14 bases, and 10 bases lay in between. CDR3 length: 11 residues. Per germline, CDR1 SEHNR and CDR2 FQNEAQ (reference sequence). The CDR3 sequence: CASSLVDSPYF. The DNA for the CDR3 is TGTGCCAGCAGCTTAGTGGATAGTCCGTATTTT.

The rearrangement links TRBV6-2 or TRBV6-3 to TRBJ1-1; 9 bases match TRBD1. Germline CDR1 and CDR2: MNHEY and SVGEGT. After removal of 6 bases from V and 2 bases from J, the junction contained 13 bases not matched to a gene. The CDR3 has 17 amino acids. CDR3 DNA sequence: TGTGCCAGCAGCGACAGTCCCGGGACAGGGAGTAACACTGAAGCTTTCTTT. Its translation is CASSDSPGTGSNTEAFF.

The V gene is TRBV7-2, the J gene TRBJ2-1; 7 nucleotides align to TRBD2. The end of the DNA fits TRBJ2-7 better, so the J call may be wrong. The CDR3 runs to 16 residues. Germline lookup yields CDR1 SGHTA and CDR2 FQGNSA. CDR3 sequence: CASSFRGGSSYNEQYF. For the CDR3, the DNA is TGTGCCAGCAGCTTTCGGGGAGGGAGCTCCTACAATGAGCAGTACTTC.

The chain couples TRBV6-1 to TRBJ1-2; D not certain. CDR1 is MNHNS, CDR2 SASEGT, per germline. Trimming shortened V by 2 bases and J by 3 bases, and 10 bases separated the two germline ends. The CDR3 runs 14 residues. CDR3 DNA sequence: TGTGCCAGCAGTGAATACGATGGTGACTATGGCTACACCTTC. Its protein is CASSEYDGDYGYTF.

This clonotype was counted only a few times. The CDR3 DNA reads TGTGCCAGCAGCTTAGGTAGCTCTGAGACCCAGTACTTC. The encoded protein is CASSLGSSETQYF. The rearrangement joins TRBV7-2 to TRBJ2-7; D is ambiguous. The J call may be in error: the DNA end matches TRBJ2-5 better. There are 13 residues in the CDR3. Germline loops: CDR1 SGHTA, CDR2 FQGNSA.

This clonotype was counted many times. V gene TRBV30 combines with J gene TRBJ2-3; D might be TRBD2 (6 bases). The germline V gene has CDR1 GTSNPN and CDR2 SVGIG (reference sequence). The CDR3 has 14 amino acids. Trimming cost V 3 bases and J 3 bases, with 13 bases left between them. DNA of the CDR3: TGTGCCTGGAGGCGTACTAGCTATACAGATACGCAGTATTTT. Translating it yields CAWRRTSYTDTQYF.

V usage is TRBV12-5 and J usage is TRBJ2-5; 10 bases line up with TRBD2. The V gene's germline CDR1 is LGHNT and CDR2 FRNRAP. The CDR3 length is 16 residues. The ends lost 7 bases at V and 4 bases at J; junction bases unmatched: 12. CDR3 amino acids: CASAGPSGRAGETQYF. The CDR3 bases are TGTGCTAGTGCTGGACCGAGCGGGAGGGCCGGAGAGACCCAGTACTTC.

Remarks on this clonotype: A read error may be the cause here, since a much bigger clone is one base away. The chain uses TRBV29-1 and TRBJ2-1; 9 positions match TRBD1. The V gene end was trimmed by 0 bases and the J gene end by 10 bases; junction bases not matched to a gene: 13. From germline, CDR1 is SQVTM and CDR2 ANQGSEA. The CDR3 length is 16 residues. The CDR3 region has the DNA TGCAGCGTTGAAGAGTTTGACGACAGGGGGACCCTGGAGCAGTTCTTC. Its protein product is CSVEEFDDRGTLEQFF.

The rearrangement uses TRBV6-1 and TRBJ2-1; D not certain. The V end was cut by 6 bases, the J end by 10 bases, with 10 bases between. CDR1 MNHNS and CDR2 SASEGT come from the germline V gene. CDR3 length equals 11 residues. CDR3 loop: CASRWLDEQFF. The CDR3 nucleotides are TGTGCCAGCAGGTGGCTGGACGAGCAGTTCTTC.

Concerning this clonotype: A much larger clone differs by one base, so this may be a read error. This chain connects TRBV15 to TRBJ2-3, with a possible D match to TRBD1 (5 bases). In germline, CDR1 is LNHNV, CDR2 YYDKDF (reference sequence). Trimming shortened V by 9 bases and J by 8 bases, and 15 bases separated the two germline ends. CDR3 length equals 12 residues. The CDR3 DNA follows: TGTGCCACGGCTTGGGGCGCCACTACGCAGTATTTT. Its protein is CATAWGATTQYF.

The count of this clonotype is one. V is TRBV10-3 and J is TRBJ2-3; D might be TRBD2 (6 bases). V lost 7 bases, J lost 4 bases, and 18 bases lay in between. Germline CDR1 is ENHRY and CDR2 is SYGVKD. The CDR3 has 15 residues. The chain's CDR3 is CAIKVGRGESDTQYF. CDR3 nucleotide sequence: TGTGCCATCAAGGTCGGGCGGGGTGAATCAGATACGCAGTATTTT.

Comment on this clonotype: With a much larger clone just one base away, this may be a read error. The chain combines TRBV20-1 with TRBJ2-1; 7 nucleotides align to TRBD2. The V gene's germline CDR1 is DFQATT and CDR2 SNEGSKA (reference sequence). The CDR3 totals 15 residues. For the CDR3, the DNA is TGCAGTGCTAGAGATGTCCTAGCGGTATACAATGGGCAGTTCTTC. Its translation: CSARDVLAVYNGQFF.

In this sample, this clonotype turned up a few times. CDR3 sequence reads: CASSSDGDWAYEQYF. As DNA, the CDR3 is TGTGCCAGCAGTTCTGACGGGGATTGGGCCTACGAGCAGTACTTC. The chain recombines TRBV12-3 or TRBV12-4 with TRBJ2-7; possible D gene TRBD2, 5 bases. With 4 bases removed from V and 2 bases from J, the gap between germline ends came to 15 bases. The CDR3 is 15 amino acids.

The chain combines TRBV6-6 with TRBJ1-1, with unresolved D. Trimming shortened V by 7 bases and J by 5 bases, and 8 bases separated the two germline ends. CDR1 and CDR2 from the germline V gene are MNHNY and SVGAGI (reference sequence). The CDR3 covers 11 residues. The CDR3 protein is CASTQPTEAFF. In nucleotides, the CDR3 is TGTGCCAGCACCCAACCGACTGAAGCTTTCTTT.